Below, 26 T cell receptor beta chains from the same sample are listed, as sequenced in a study of OX40 agonist ivuxolimab in advanced cancers. The method was immunoSEQ multiplex PCR; TCRdb's version includes in-frame clones alone and lacks a portion of them. The data show 60,000 to 75,000 clones, 86% seen once. The source material was CD4+ or CD8+ T cells sorted from blood, sampled in a trial of the OX40 agonist ivuxolimab. The receptors originated from an adult with an advanced solid tumor such as melanoma, head and neck, liver or kidney cancer.

As DNA, the CDR3 is TGTGCCAGCAGCTTGAGGCAGGGCGGTAATGAAAAACTGTTTTTT. It codes for CASSLRQGGNEKLFF. The V and J genes are TRBV5-6 and TRBJ1-4; TRBD1 is a possible D gene (5 bases). CDR1 SGHDT and CDR2 YYEEEE come from the germline V gene. V was cut by 1 base and J by 4 bases, with 11 bases left in between. The CDR3 is 15 residues long.

In DNA, the CDR3 is TGTGCCAGCAGCTTAGTCGGGACTCCCGTAGATGAGCAGTTCTTC. As protein: CASSLVGTPVDEQFF. V usage is TRBV7-2 and J usage is TRBJ2-1; TRBD2 might be the D (6 bases). The CDR3 contains 15 residues. Per the germline V gene, CDR1 is SGHTA and CDR2 is FQGNSA. Trimming shortened V by 1 base and J by 8 bases, and 15 bases separated the two germline ends.

This sequence joins TRBV6-1 and TRBJ1-1, with D uncertain. V was pared by 1 base and J by 5 bases, with 11 bases between. The CDR3 has 14 residues. In germline, CDR1 is MNHNS, CDR2 SASEGT. In DNA form, the CDR3 reads TGTGCCAGCAGTGAAGAGGGAAGAGGGACTGAAGCTTTCTTT. Translating gives CASSEEGRGTEAFF.

The chain links TRBV9 to TRBJ2-1, with D possibly matching TRBD1 (6 bases). Germline V gene lookup returns CDR1 SGDLS and CDR2 YYNGEE. Trimming stripped 0 bases from V and 10 bases from J, with 8 bases between. There are 12 residues in the CDR3. CDR3 residues: CASSVDRGEQFF. In DNA, the CDR3 is TGTGCCAGCAGCGTAGATAGGGGGGAGCAGTTCTTC.

The chain combines TRBV19 with TRBJ2-3; D assignment may be TRBD1 or TRBD2 (6 bases each). The CDR3 is 16 residues long. CDR1 is LNHDA and CDR2 is SQIVND in the germline V gene (reference sequence). V lost 0 bases and J lost 3, with 13 bases in between. CDR3 nucleotide sequence: TGTGCCAGTAGTATAGATGAGGGGGGTAGAACAGATACGCAGTATTTT. Translating gives CASSIDEGGRTDTQYF. Full variable domain (remainder filled in from reference TRBV19 and TRBJ2-3): DGGITQSPKYLFRKEGQNVTLSCEQNLNHDAMYWYRQDPGQGLRLIYYSQIVNDFQKGDIAEGYSVSREKKESFPLTVTSAQKNPTAFYLCASSIDEGGRTDTQYFGPGTRLTVL.

This clone was counted once. The J gene is TRBJ1-6, the V gene TRBV4-1; the D gene is possibly TRBD1 (5 bases). V was pared by 7 bases and J by 7 bases, with 14 bases between. The CDR3 sequence is 14 residues long. CDR1 and CDR2 (germline): MGHRA, YSYEKL. The CDR3 spells CASTPSHRNSPLHF. The CDR3 DNA reads as TGCGCCAGCACCCCAAGTCACAGGAATTCACCCCTCCACTTT.

The chain links TRBV6-4 to TRBJ2-4; TRBD1 agrees at 9 bases. The germline gives CDR1 MRHNA, CDR2 SNTAGT. This CDR3 spans 14 amino acids. Unmatched junction bases numbered 4, after V lost 4 bases and J lost 6 bases. The CDR3 bases are TGTGCCAGCAGTGTCCCGGGACAGGGAAACATTCAGTACTTC. This codes for CASSVPGQGNIQYF.

The rearrangement uses TRBV2 and TRBJ1-4; D is unresolved. V was shortened by 0 bases and J by 7 bases, with 9 bases between the two germline ends. This CDR3 region has 14 residues. CDR1 is SNHLY and CDR2 is FYNNEI in the germline V gene. The CDR3 sequence is CASSEAFGGEKLFF. The CDR3 nucleotides are TGTGCCAGCAGTGAAGCCTTTGGAGGTGAAAAACTGTTTTTT.

The chain employs TRBV6-5 and TRBJ1-4; D possibly corresponds to TRBD1 (6 bases). The CDR3 runs 13 residues. Germline lookup yields CDR1 MNHEY and CDR2 SVGAGI. The germline V and J ends were trimmed by 7 bases and 8 bases, with 14 bases remaining between them. The CDR3, as DNA: TGTGCCAGCACGGACAGTCTACGGGAAAAACTGTTTTTT. Translating it yields CASTDSLREKLFF.

A single count supports this clone. The chain links TRBV4-3 to TRBJ2-2; tentative D call: TRBD2 (5 bases). V gave up 0 bases and J gave up 5 bases, with 13 bases separating them. Germline V gene lookup returns CDR1 LGHNA and CDR2 YSLEER. There are 16 residues in the CDR3. The CDR3 loop reads CASSQEPPPGTGELFF. In DNA form, the CDR3 reads TGCGCCAGCAGCCAAGAACCCCCGCCGGGAACCGGGGAGCTGTTTTTT.

This rearrangement joins TRBV5-6 to TRBJ1-2; D gene uncertain. The V gene lost 3 bases and the J gene lost 4 bases, with 10 bases spanning the gap. CDR1 and CDR2 (germline): SGHDT, YYEEEE. This CDR3 spans 13 amino acids. This chain's CDR3 is CASSSPDRYGYTF. The CDR3 coding sequence is TGTGCCAGCAGCTCCCCGGACCGCTATGGCTACACCTTC.

The CDR3 DNA reads as TGTGCCAGCAGCTTTAACAATCAGCCCCAGCATTTT. It is translated as CASSFNNQPQHF. The chain uses TRBV7-2 and TRBJ1-5, with D uncertain. This CDR3 spans 12 amino acids. Deletions cut 3 bases from V and 3 bases from J, with 3 bases between. Germline V CDR1 and CDR2: SGHTA, FQGNSA.

CDR3 sequence reads: CSVVSSSGANVLTF. The CDR3 region has the DNA TGCAGCGTTGTTTCTTCCTCTGGGGCCAACGTCCTGACTTTC. This rearrangement joins TRBV29-1 to TRBJ2-6; D call uncertain. Germline loops: CDR1 SQVTM, CDR2 ANQGSEA. Between the trimmed V and J ends, which lost 4 bases and 0 bases, there was a span of 7 bases. This CDR3 region has 14 residues. Complete variable domain (other parts from reference TRBV29-1 and TRBJ2-6): SAVISQKPSRDICQRGTSLTIQCQVDSQVTMMFWYRQQPGQSLTLIATANQGSEATYESGFVIDKFPISRPNLTFSTLTVSNMSPEDSSIYLCSVVSSSGANVLTFGAGSRLTVL.

The rearrangement uses TRBV4-1 and TRBJ1-5; a weak D match, TRBD1 (5 bases). Trimming removed 0 bases from V and 7 bases from J, with 7 bases in between. The germline V gene encodes CDR1 MGHRA and CDR2 YSYEKL. This CDR3 comprises 13 residues. CDR3 in DNA: TGCGCCAGCAGCCAAGATGGGGGACAGCCCCAGCATTTT. As protein: CASSQDGGQPQHF.

V and J are TRBV5-4 and TRBJ2-7; possibly TRBD2 for D (7 bases). The CDR3 runs to 13 residues. Trimming removed 7 bases at V and 2 bases at J, with 13 bases between. Germline V gene lookup returns CDR1 SGHNT and CDR2 YYREEE (reference sequence). CDR3 sequence: CASGGAGTYEQYF. For the CDR3, the DNA is TGTGCCAGCGGGGGGGCCGGCACCTACGAGCAGTACTTC. Supplemented by reference TRBV5-4 and TRBJ2-7, the full variable domain reads ETGVTQSPTHLIKTRGQQVTLRCSSQSGHNTVSWYQQALGQGPQFIFQYYREEENGRGNFPPRFSGLQFPNYSSELNVNALELDDSALYLCASGGAGTYEQYFGPGTRLTVT.

The chain couples TRBV19 to TRBJ2-2; D is unclear. The CDR3 sequence is 14 residues long. Germline V lookup: CDR1 LNHDA, CDR2 SQIVND (reference sequence). V was trimmed by 4 bases and J by 6 bases, leaving 12 bases between them. The CDR3 sequence: CASSTFEGSGELFF. DNA of the CDR3: TGTGCCAGTAGTACATTCGAAGGGTCCGGGGAGCTGTTTTTT.

The rearrangement joins TRBV4-3 to TRBJ2-1; 7 bases are shared with TRBD2. V was pared by 0 bases and J by 15 bases, with 14 bases of the junction left unmatched. The CDR3 spans 15 residues. Germline V gene sequence: CDR1 LGHNA, CDR2 YSLEER. The CDR3, as DNA: TGCGCCAGCAGCCAAGATGGGCCGGTAGCGGGTCTACGGTTCTTC. This encodes CASSQDGPVAGLRFF.

The chain uses TRBV5-1 and TRBJ2-6, with 8 nucleotides matching TRBD1. Per the germline V gene, CDR1 is SGHRS and CDR2 is YFSETQ. The CDR3 consists of 15 residues. The junction had 2 bases not matched to a gene; V was cut back by 4 bases and J by 2 bases. CDR3 in amino acids: CASSVDRAGANVLTF. For the CDR3, the DNA is TGCGCCAGCAGCGTGGACAGGGCTGGGGCCAACGTCCTGACTTTC.

This clone was counted a few times. V is TRBV29-1 and J is TRBJ1-1, with TRBD1 identical over 9 bases. Germline V CDR1 and CDR2: SQVTM, ANQGSEA. J gave up 5 bases and V 6 bases, and 7 bases lay outside the gene matches. This CDR3 is built from 13 residues. The CDR3 spells CSVRQGVGTEAFF. CDR3 DNA: TGCAGCGTGAGACAGGGGGTGGGTACTGAAGCTTTCTTT.

The chain uses TRBV4-1 and TRBJ1-1; D call uncertain. V lost 1 base and J 1 base, leaving 7 bases between the germline ends. The CDR3 is made up of 14 amino acids. The germline V gene has CDR1 MGHRA and CDR2 YSYEKL. The CDR3 spells CASSQGLENTEAFF. The CDR3 nucleotides are TGCGCCAGCAGCCAAGGTCTCGAGAACACTGAAGCTTTCTTT.

The chain carries TRBV7-2 and TRBJ2-7; D might be TRBD2 (6 bases). The ends were cut back, 5 bases at V and 5 bases at J, with 19 bases in the middle. The CDR3 runs 15 residues. Germline values: CDR1 SGHTA, CDR2 FQGNSA. CDR3 residues: CASSRGGQFVHEQYF. The CDR3 coding sequence is TGTGCCAGCAGCCGCGGAGGGCAATTCGTCCACGAGCAGTACTTC.

This clone has a handful of counts. V is TRBV10-3 and J is TRBJ2-3; D is ambiguous. The germline gives CDR1 ENHRY, CDR2 SYGVKD. V lost 0 bases and J 4 bases, leaving 2 bases between the germline ends. CDR3 length: 12 residues. Here the CDR3 DNA reads TGTGCCATCAGTGAGTCTGCAGATACGCAGTATTTT. Protein: CAISESADTQYF.

V and J are TRBV4-1 and TRBJ1-5; 8 nucleotides match TRBD1. With V trimmed by 4 bases and J by 4 bases, 6 bases remained unmatched. The CDR3 runs 15 residues. CDR1 is MGHRA, CDR2 YSYEKL, per germline. The CDR3: CASSPGQGGNQPQHF. The CDR3 DNA reads TGCGCCAGCAGCCCTGGACAGGGTGGAAATCAGCCCCAGCATTTT.

The V call is TRBV21-1, the J call TRBJ1-2. TRBV21-1 is a pseudogene. This CDR3 comprises 12 residues. CDR3 protein: CASTKGGNGYTF. The CDR3 DNA sequence: TGTGCCAGCACCAAGGGGGGCAATGGCTACACCTTC.

This clone was recorded a few times. The chain combines TRBV18 with TRBJ2-7; D gene ambiguous. Trimming pared 2 bases from V and 5 bases from J, leaving 4 bases between. Germline-derived CDR1 and CDR2 are KGHSH and LQKENI. The CDR3 sequence is 11 residues long. CDR3 DNA sequence: TGTGCCAGCTCACCATCCCACGAGCAGTACTTC. This translates into CASSPSHEQYF.

The rearrangement joins TRBV6-6 to TRBJ1-5; D is undetermined. Trimming cost V 2 bases and J 3 bases, with 5 bases left between them. Germline loops: CDR1 MNHNY, CDR2 SVGAGI (reference sequence). The CDR3 is 13 amino acids. CDR3 sequence reads: CASSYALNQPQHF. CDR3 coding DNA: TGTGCCAGCAGTTACGCGCTCAATCAGCCCCAGCATTTT.